The text below deals with one T cell receptor (beta chain). What it recognizes is unknown. A split of CD4+ cells into CD45RA+ naive and CD45RA-negative memory subsets was performed. This entry comes from a study of shared clonotypes between healthy human individuals. Turning to the study itself: The study enrolled a couple of women and three men aged 18 to 49. Each donor's CD4 naive and CD4 memory cells filled three plates apiece, CD8 naive two, and CD8 memory one.

CDR1 and CDR2 from the germline V gene are SGHTS and YDEGEE. V lost 0 bases and J lost 1, with 16 bases in between. The length of the CDR3 is 18 residues. Clones were sequenced by immunoSEQ multiplex PCR, and TCRdb holds only the in-frame ones, with some missing. Seen here are about 680,000 clones, approximately 73% observed once, and the top ten hold around 2%. The study, taken as a whole, reports: Sampling covered blood only; tissue repertoires likely differ.

V gene TRBV5-8 combines with J gene TRBJ2-2; a possible D gene is TRBD2 (5 bases). Material: memory CD4+ T cells sorted from blood. The subset: CD45RA-negative fraction. The source of this sequence is a woman younger than 45 in good health. CDR3 amino acids: CASSLGGEWRVNTGELFF. CDR3 sequence (DNA): TGTGCCAGCAGCTTGGGCGGCGAGTGGCGGGTGAACACCGGGGAGCTGTTTTTT.